A single sample is the source of the 13 T cell receptor beta chains below, sequenced in a study of T-cell reconstitution after alpha-beta-depleted transplantation in children. TCRbeta library construction was performed incorporating unique molecular identifiers. TCRdb analysed the PCR reads with MiXCR anew, one entry per CDR3 protein. The sample has 200,000 to 300,000 distinct CDR3 sequences, roughly 25% seen once. The sample consisted of PBMCs, taken before TCRalphabeta/CD19-depleted stem cell transplant. Receptors originate from a girl aged 2 to 10 with Fanconi anemia, due to receive a stem cell transplant.

This clonotype has just a few counts. This sequence joins TRBV12-3 or TRBV12-4 and TRBJ2-1, with TRBD2 identical over 11 bases. V gave up 8 bases and J gave up 12 bases; unmatched junction bases: 9. CDR3 size: 13 residues. CDR3 protein: CASVATSGKRQFF. Written as DNA, the CDR3 is TGTGCCAGCGTCGCGACTAGCGGGAAGAGGCAGTTCTTC.

This clonotype was observed at least ten times. This chain joins TRBV29-1 and TRBJ1-4; D is undetermined. The germline CDR1 and CDR2 sequences are SQVTM and ANQGSEA. The V end was cut by 4 bases, the J end by 8 bases, with 8 bases between. This CDR3 contains 11 residues. This CDR3 reads CSVVVGEKLFF. The CDR3, as DNA: TGCAGCGTTGTAGTGGGGGAAAAACTGTTTTTT.

This clonotype was picked up many times. This chain joins TRBV15 and TRBJ2-1; D ambiguous. Trimming shortened V by 5 bases and J by 6 bases, and 17 bases separated the two germline ends. The CDR3 sequence is 15 residues long. CDR1 is LNHNV and CDR2 is YYDKDF in the germline V gene (reference sequence). CDR3 DNA: TGTGCCACCAGCGTCCTAATCCCCGTTTCCAATGAGCAGTTCTTC. Translating gives CATSVLIPVSNEQFF.

There are a few counts of this clonotype. This chain connects TRBV29-1 to TRBJ1-5; TRBD1 matches 9 bases. From germline, CDR1 is SQVTM and CDR2 ANQGSEA. The CDR3 is 14 amino acids. The junction had 3 bases not matched to a gene; V was cut back by 6 bases and J by 0 bases. The CDR3 DNA reads TGCAGCGTGGGGACAGGGCCTAGCAATCAGCCCCAGCATTTT. Translated, it gives CSVGTGPSNQPQHF.

In its sample, this clonotype was seen many times. The chain is built from TRBV20-1 and TRBJ2-1; TRBD2 matches 10 bases. CDR3 length: 14 amino acids. V gave up 4 bases and J gave up 0 bases; unmatched junction bases: 0. Germline assignment: CDR1 DFQATT and CDR2 SNEGSKA (reference sequence). The CDR3 sequence is CSATSGSSYNEQFF. The CDR3 bases are TGCAGTGCTACTAGCGGGAGCTCCTACAATGAGCAGTTCTTC.

A word on this clonotype: Its ends do not fully match the called genes, so a read error is possible. The chain employs TRBV5-1 and TRBJ2-2; 8 nucleotides agree with TRBD2. Germline assignment: CDR1 SGHRS and CDR2 YFSETQ. This CDR3 is built from 15 residues. This CDR3 is CASSSQRENPGELFF. The CDR3 region has the DNA TGCGCCAGCAGCTCTCAGCGGGAGAACCCCGGGGAGCTGTTTTTT.

This clonotype was recorded many times. The gene calls are TRBV20-1 and TRBJ1-1, with D unclear. The CDR3 is 14 residues long. Germline V gene lookup returns CDR1 DFQATT and CDR2 SNEGSKA (reference sequence). Trimming took 6 bases from V and 0 from J, leaving 14 bases between them. The CDR3 coding sequence is TGCAGTGCCCGGTGGCTGTCCCTGAACACTGAAGCTTTCTTT. Its translation: CSARWLSLNTEAFF.

This clonotype was seen at least ten times. The V gene is TRBV27, the J gene TRBJ2-1, with 8 positions matching TRBD1. Germline V gene lookup returns CDR1 MNHEY and CDR2 SMNVEV (reference sequence). There are 15 residues in the CDR3. Trimming at V came to 6 bases and at J to 6 bases, leaving 10 bases not matched to a gene. The CDR3: CASSLTGDNLNEQFF. CDR3 sequence (DNA): TGTGCCAGCAGCCTGACAGGGGATAACCTCAATGAGCAGTTCTTC.

This clonotype came up many times. The rearrangement uses TRBV7-2 and TRBJ2-4, with D perhaps matching TRBD1 (7 bases). CDR3 length equals 16 residues. Trimming left V 6 bases short and J 1 base short, with 16 bases between. Per the germline V gene, CDR1 is SGHTA and CDR2 is FQGNSA. The CDR3 bases are TGTGCCAGCAGTTACCCCCCAGGGGGGGCCAAAAACATTCAGTACTTC. Translated, it gives CASSYPPGGAKNIQYF.

V gene TRBV20-1 combines with J gene TRBJ2-5; 10 bases fit TRBD2. CDR1 DFQATT and CDR2 SNEGSKA come from the germline V gene (reference sequence). This CDR3 has 14 residues. The trim removed 3 bases at V and 5 bases at J, leaving 6 bases unmatched. CDR3 nucleotides: TGCAGTGCTAGTTCGAGCGGGAGGGGCGAGACCCAGTACTTC. Amino acids: CSASSSGRGETQYF.

In its sample, this clonotype was seen many times. V usage is TRBV25-1 and J usage is TRBJ1-1, with 9 bases lining up with TRBD1. The CDR3 sequence is 17 residues long. Germline CDR1 is MGHDK and CDR2 is SYGVNS. V lost 3 bases, J lost 0 bases, and 8 bases stayed unmatched. As DNA, the CDR3 is TGTGCCAGCAGTGACCGCGGGACAGGGTTTATGAACACTGAAGCTTTCTTT. Translating gives CASSDRGTGFMNTEAFF.

V is TRBV7-9 and J is TRBJ2-1; 8 nucleotides line up with TRBD1. The CDR3 consists of 16 residues. Germline loops: CDR1 SEHNR, CDR2 FQNEAQ (reference sequence). The V segment lost 4 bases and the J segment 6 bases; nucleotides outside the gene matches: 11. The CDR3 sequence is CASSSAGGTAGNEQFF. CDR3 nucleotide sequence: TGTGCCAGCAGCTCGGCAGGGGGCACTGCTGGCAATGAGCAGTTCTTC.

V gene TRBV6-1 combines with J gene TRBJ2-1; TRBD1 matches at 7 bases. The CDR3 loop spans 15 amino acids. Per germline, CDR1 MNHNS and CDR2 SASEGT. Losses at the gene ends were 7 bases for V and 13 bases for J; bases not matched to a gene: 19. CDR3 nucleotides: TGTGCCAGCAAACAAGGGGGCAGTTTAAGTACCGAACAGTTCTTC. This gives the protein CASKQGGSLSTEQFF.